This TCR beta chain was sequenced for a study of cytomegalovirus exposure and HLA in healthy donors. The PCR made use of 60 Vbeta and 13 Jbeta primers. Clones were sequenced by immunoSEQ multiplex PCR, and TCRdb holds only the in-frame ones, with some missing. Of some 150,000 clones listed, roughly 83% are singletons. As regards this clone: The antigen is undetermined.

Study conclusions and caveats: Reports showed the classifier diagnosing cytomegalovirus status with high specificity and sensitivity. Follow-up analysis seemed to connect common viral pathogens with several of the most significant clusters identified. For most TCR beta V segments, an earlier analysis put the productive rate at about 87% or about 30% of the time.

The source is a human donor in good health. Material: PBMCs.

The CDR3 region is CATSRDLVTGLYNEQFF. In nucleotides, the CDR3 is TGTGCCACCAGCAGAGATCTGGTAACGGGATTATACAATGAGCAGTTCTTC. V gene TRBV15 combines with J gene TRBJ2-1; possible D gene TRBD2, 5 bases. This CDR3 is 17 amino acids long. Germline lookup yields CDR1 LNHNV and CDR2 YYDKDF (reference sequence). V was clipped by 0 bases and J by 4 bases, with 16 bases between them.